The 7 T cell receptor beta chains reported below all come from one sample, sequenced in a study of T cells in Graves' hyperthyroidism and ophthalmopathy. TCR beta CDR3 region amplification was performed from RNA transcripts. The HTBI primer set was used in a first-round RT-PCR of the TCR CDR3. TCRdb reprocessed the multiplex PCR reads with MiXCR, giving one entry per CDR3 protein. The sample comprises roughly 800,000 distinct CDR3 sequences, more than 30% of which are singletons, and over 8% rests with the top ten. The source material was blood. The receptors were sampled from a man between 18 and 35 years old with Graves' hyperthyroidism.

This clonotype has ten or more counts. The V call is TRBV2, the J call TRBJ1-1; D gene uncertain. This CDR3 region has 13 residues. Trimming stripped 2 bases from V and 5 bases from J, with 9 bases between. Per germline, CDR1 SNHLY and CDR2 FYNNEI. The chain's CDR3 is CASSENLWTEAFF. The CDR3 nucleotides read TGTGCCAGCAGTGAAAATCTATGGACTGAAGCTTTCTTT.

The J gene is TRBJ2-3, the V gene TRBV24-1; D gene uncertain. Germline V gene data show CDR1 as KGHDR and CDR2 as SFDVKD. The CDR3 is 12 amino acids. V was trimmed by 0 bases and J by 4 bases, leaving 1 base between them. The CDR3 spells CATSDLPDTQYF. CDR3 sequence (DNA): TGTGCCACCAGTGATTTGCCAGATACGCAGTATTTT.

This clonotype was seen more than once but under ten times. V is TRBV12-3 or TRBV12-4 and J is TRBJ2-5; 9 bases are shared with TRBD2. The CDR3 has 15 residues. The ends lost 8 bases at V and 5 bases at J; junction bases unmatched: 12. CDR3: CASLDSAGGTETQYF. The CDR3 bases are TGTGCCAGCCTTGACTCAGCGGGGGGTACGGAGACCCAGTACTTC.

The chain is built from TRBV4-1 and TRBJ1-3, with no clear D. This CDR3 contains 15 residues. Germline CDR1 reads MGHRA; CDR2 reads YSYEKL. The V and J ends lost 2 bases and 8 bases respectively, with 16 bases between them. The DNA of the CDR3 is TGCGCCAGCAGCCAACCCGACGAGCTCACCGACACCATATATTTT. Translating it yields CASSQPDELTDTIYF.

This clonotype was picked up many times. The V and J genes are TRBV5-1 and TRBJ1-2; D gene uncertain. This CDR3 comprises 16 residues. CDR1 and CDR2 (germline): SGHRS, YFSETQ. Trimming took off 4 bases at V and 0 bases at J, with 16 bases between the two ends. The CDR3 nucleotides read TGCGCCAGCAGCCCGACCTTTAACGGGGCTAACTATGGCTACACCTTC. Its protein is CASSPTFNGANYGYTF.

There are a few counts of this clonotype. The chain combines TRBV5-1 with TRBJ1-1; the D gene is possibly TRBD1 (6 bases). CDR1 and CDR2 from the germline V gene are SGHRS and YFSETQ. Trimming removed 0 bases at V and 3 bases at J, with 15 bases between. The CDR3 contains 16 residues. The CDR3 loop reads CASSLAEGGYYTEAFF. CDR3 bases: TGCGCCAGCAGCTTGGCCGAGGGGGGCTACTACACTGAAGCTTTCTTT. The entire variable domain, with the rest obtained from reference TRBV5-1 and TRBJ1-1, is as follows: KAGVTQTPRYLIKTRGQQVTLSCSPISGHRSVSWYQQTPGQGLQFLFEYFSETQRNKGNFPGRFSGRQFSNSRSEMNVSTLELGDSALYLCASSLAEGGYYTEAFFGQGTRLTVV.

This clonotype was recorded many times. The CDR3 DNA reads as TGTGCCATCAGTGGGGCCAGCGGGACGGTGGAGAACACTGAAGCTTTCTTT. Translating gives CAISGASGTVENTEAFF. The chain combines TRBV10-3 with TRBJ1-1, with D perhaps matching TRBD1 (5 bases). This CDR3 has 17 residues. Trimming pared 4 bases from V and 1 base from J, leaving 19 bases between. Germline V gives CDR1 ENHRY, CDR2 SYGVKD.